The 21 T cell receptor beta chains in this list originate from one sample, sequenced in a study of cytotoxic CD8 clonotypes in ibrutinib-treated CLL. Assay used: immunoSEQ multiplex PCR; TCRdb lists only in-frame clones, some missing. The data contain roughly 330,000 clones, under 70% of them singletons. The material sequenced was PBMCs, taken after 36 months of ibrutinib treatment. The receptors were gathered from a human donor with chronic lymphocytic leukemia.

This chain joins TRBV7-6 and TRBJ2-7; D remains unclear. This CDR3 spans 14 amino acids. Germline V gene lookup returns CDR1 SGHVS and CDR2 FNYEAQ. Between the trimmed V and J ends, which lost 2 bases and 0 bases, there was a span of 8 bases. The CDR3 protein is CASSLTGFSYEQYF. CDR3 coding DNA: TGTGCCAGCAGCTTAACGGGTTTCTCCTACGAGCAGTACTTC.

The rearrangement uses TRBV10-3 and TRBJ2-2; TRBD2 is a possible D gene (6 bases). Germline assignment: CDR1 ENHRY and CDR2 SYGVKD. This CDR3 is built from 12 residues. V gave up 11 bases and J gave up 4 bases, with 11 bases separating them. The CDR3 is CASSTSTGELFF. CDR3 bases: TGTGCCTCCTCGACTAGCACCGGGGAGCTGTTTTTT.

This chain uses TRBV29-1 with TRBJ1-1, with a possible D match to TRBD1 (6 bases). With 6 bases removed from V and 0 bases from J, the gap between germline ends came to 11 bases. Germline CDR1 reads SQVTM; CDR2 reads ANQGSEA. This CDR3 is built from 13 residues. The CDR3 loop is CSVPTGMNTEAFF. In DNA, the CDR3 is TGCAGCGTGCCCACAGGGATGAACACTGAAGCTTTCTTT.

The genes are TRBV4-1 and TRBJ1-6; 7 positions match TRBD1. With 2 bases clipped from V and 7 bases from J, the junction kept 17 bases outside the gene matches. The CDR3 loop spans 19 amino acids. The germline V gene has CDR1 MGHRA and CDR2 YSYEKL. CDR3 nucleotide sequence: TGCGCCAGCAGCCAATCGTCCCGGGACAGTTCTCGAAAGAATTCACCCCTCCACTTT. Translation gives CASSQSSRDSSRKNSPLHF.

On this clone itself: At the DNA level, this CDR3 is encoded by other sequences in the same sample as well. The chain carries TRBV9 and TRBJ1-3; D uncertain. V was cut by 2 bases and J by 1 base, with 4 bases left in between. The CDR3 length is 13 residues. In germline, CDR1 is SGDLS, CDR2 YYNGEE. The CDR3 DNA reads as TGTGCCAGCAGCGTGGGTTCTGGAAACACCATATATTTT. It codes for CASSVGSGNTIYF.

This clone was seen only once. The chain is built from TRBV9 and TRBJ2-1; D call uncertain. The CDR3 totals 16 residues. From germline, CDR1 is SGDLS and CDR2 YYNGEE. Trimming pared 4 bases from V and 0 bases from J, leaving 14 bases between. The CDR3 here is CASSPHPQSSYNEQFF. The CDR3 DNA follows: TGTGCCAGCAGCCCCCACCCTCAGAGCTCCTACAATGAGCAGTTCTTC.

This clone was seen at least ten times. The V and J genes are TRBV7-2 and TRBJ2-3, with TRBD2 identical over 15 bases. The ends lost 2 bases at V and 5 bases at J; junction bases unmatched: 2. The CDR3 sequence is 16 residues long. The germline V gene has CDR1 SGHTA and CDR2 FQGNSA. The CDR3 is CASSLRGLAGGDTQYF. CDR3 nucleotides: TGTGCCAGCAGCTTAAGGGGACTAGCGGGAGGAGATACGCAGTATTTT.

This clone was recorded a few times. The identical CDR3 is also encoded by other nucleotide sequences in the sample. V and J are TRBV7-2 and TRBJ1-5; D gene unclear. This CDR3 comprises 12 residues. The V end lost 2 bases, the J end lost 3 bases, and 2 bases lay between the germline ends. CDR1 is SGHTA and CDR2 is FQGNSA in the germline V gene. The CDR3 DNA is TGTGCCAGCAGCTTAACCAATCAGCCCCAGCATTTT. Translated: CASSLTNQPQHF.

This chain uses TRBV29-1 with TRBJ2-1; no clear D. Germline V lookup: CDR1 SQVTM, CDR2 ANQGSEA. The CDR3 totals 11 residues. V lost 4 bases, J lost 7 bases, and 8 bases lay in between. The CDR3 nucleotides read TGCAGCGTTGGCAATGTAAATGAGCAGTTCTTC. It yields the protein CSVGNVNEQFF.

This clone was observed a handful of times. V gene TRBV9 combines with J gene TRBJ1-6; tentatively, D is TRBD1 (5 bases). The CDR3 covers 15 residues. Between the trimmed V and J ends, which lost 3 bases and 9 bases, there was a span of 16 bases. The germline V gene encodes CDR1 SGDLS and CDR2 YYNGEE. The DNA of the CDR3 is TGTGCCAGCAGCGAGTCAGGGCAAAGGAGTTCACCCCTCCACTTT. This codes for CASSESGQRSSPLHF. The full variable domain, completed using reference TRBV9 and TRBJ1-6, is DSGVTQTPKHLITATGQRVTLRCSPRSGDLSVYWYQQSLDQGLQFLIQYYNGEERAKGNILERFSAQQFPDLHSELNLSSLELGDSALYFCASSESGQRSSPLHFGNGTRLTVT.

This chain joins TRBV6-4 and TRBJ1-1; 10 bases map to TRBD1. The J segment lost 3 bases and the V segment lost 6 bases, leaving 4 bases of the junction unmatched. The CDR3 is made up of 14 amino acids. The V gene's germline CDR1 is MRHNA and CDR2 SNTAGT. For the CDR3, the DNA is TGTGCCAGCAGCGGACAGGGGGGTGACACTGAAGCTTTCTTT. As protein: CASSGQGGDTEAFF.

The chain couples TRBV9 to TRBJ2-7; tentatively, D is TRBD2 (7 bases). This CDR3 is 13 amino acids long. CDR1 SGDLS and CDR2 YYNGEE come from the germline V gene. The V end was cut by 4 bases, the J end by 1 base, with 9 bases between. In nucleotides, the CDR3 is TGTGCCAGCAGCAGGGGGGGATCCTACGAGCAGTACTTC. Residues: CASSRGGSYEQYF.

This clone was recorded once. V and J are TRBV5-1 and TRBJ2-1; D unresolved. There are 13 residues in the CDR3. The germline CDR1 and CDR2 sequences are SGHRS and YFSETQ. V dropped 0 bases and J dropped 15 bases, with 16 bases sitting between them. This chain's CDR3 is CASSLERADARFF. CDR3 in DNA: TGCGCCAGCAGCTTGGAAAGGGCCGACGCCCGGTTCTTC.

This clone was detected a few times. In DNA, the CDR3 is TGTGCCAGCAGCTTCCTCTTGAGGGGCAATGAGCAGTTCTTC. As protein: CASSFLLRGNEQFF. The chain couples TRBV7-6 to TRBJ2-1, with D perhaps given as TRBD1 or TRBD2 (5 bases each). CDR1 SGHVS and CDR2 FNYEAQ come from the germline V gene. Trimming left V 3 bases short and J 6 bases short, with 12 bases between. The CDR3 is 14 amino acids.

The CDR3 DNA follows: TGTGCCAGCAGTTTAGCCAGGCTTTCCTACGAGCAGTACTTC. Encoded protein: CASSLARLSYEQYF. V usage is TRBV28 and J usage is TRBJ2-7; D gene unclear. The V gene lost 2 bases and the J gene lost 1 base, with 9 bases spanning the gap. The CDR3 extends over 14 amino acids. In germline, CDR1 is MDHEN, CDR2 SYDVKM.

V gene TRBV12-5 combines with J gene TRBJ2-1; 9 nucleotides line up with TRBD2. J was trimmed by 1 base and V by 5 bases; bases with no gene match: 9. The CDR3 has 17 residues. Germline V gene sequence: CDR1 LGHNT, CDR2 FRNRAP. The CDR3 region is CASGPLAGVPSYNEQFF. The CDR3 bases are TGTGCTAGTGGTCCATTAGCGGGGGTCCCTTCCTACAATGAGCAGTTCTTC.

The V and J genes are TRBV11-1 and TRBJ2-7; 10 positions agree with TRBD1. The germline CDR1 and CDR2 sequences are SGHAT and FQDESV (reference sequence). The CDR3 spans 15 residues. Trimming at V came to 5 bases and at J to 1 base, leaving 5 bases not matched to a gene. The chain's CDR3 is CASSEGTGASYEQYF. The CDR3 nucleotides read TGTGCCAGCAGCGAGGGGACAGGGGCTTCCTACGAGCAGTACTTC.

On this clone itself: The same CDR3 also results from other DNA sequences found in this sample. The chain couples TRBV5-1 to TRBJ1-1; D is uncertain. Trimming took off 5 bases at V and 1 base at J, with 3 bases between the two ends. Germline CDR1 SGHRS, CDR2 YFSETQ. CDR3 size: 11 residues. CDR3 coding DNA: TGCGCCAGCAGTGGGAACACTGAAGCTTTCTTT. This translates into CASSGNTEAFF.

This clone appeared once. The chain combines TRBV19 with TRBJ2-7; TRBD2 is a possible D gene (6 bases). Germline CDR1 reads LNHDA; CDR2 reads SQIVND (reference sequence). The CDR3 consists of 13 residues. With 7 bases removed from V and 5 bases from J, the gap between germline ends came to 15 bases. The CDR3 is CASIGQGLHEQYF. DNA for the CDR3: TGTGCCAGTATCGGGCAGGGACTCCACGAGCAGTACTTC.

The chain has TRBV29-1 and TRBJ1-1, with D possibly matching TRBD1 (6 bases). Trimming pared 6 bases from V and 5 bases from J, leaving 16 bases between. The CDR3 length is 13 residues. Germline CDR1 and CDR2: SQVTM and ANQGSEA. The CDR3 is CSVLVRGRTEAFF. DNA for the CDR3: TGCAGCGTCCTCGTTAGGGGGAGGACTGAAGCTTTCTTT.

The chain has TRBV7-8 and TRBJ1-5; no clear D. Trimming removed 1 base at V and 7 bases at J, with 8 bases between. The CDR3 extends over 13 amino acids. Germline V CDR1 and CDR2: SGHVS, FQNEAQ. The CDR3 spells CASSLDSGQPQHF. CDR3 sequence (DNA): TGTGCCAGCAGCTTAGACAGTGGGCAGCCCCAGCATTTT.